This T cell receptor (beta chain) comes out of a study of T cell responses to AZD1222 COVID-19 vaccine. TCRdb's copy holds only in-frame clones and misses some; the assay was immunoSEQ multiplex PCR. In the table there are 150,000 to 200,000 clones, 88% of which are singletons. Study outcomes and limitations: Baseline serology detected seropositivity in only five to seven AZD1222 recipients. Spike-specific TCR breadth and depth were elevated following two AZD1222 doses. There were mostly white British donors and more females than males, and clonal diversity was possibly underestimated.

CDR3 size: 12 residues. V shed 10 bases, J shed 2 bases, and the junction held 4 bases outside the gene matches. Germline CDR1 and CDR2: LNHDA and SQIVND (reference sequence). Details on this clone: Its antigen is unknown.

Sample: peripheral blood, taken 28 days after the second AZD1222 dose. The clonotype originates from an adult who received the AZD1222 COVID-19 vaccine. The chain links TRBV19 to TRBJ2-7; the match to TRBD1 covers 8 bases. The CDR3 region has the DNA TGTGCCACGACAGGGGACCCCTACGAGCAGTACTTC. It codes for CATTGDPYEQYF.